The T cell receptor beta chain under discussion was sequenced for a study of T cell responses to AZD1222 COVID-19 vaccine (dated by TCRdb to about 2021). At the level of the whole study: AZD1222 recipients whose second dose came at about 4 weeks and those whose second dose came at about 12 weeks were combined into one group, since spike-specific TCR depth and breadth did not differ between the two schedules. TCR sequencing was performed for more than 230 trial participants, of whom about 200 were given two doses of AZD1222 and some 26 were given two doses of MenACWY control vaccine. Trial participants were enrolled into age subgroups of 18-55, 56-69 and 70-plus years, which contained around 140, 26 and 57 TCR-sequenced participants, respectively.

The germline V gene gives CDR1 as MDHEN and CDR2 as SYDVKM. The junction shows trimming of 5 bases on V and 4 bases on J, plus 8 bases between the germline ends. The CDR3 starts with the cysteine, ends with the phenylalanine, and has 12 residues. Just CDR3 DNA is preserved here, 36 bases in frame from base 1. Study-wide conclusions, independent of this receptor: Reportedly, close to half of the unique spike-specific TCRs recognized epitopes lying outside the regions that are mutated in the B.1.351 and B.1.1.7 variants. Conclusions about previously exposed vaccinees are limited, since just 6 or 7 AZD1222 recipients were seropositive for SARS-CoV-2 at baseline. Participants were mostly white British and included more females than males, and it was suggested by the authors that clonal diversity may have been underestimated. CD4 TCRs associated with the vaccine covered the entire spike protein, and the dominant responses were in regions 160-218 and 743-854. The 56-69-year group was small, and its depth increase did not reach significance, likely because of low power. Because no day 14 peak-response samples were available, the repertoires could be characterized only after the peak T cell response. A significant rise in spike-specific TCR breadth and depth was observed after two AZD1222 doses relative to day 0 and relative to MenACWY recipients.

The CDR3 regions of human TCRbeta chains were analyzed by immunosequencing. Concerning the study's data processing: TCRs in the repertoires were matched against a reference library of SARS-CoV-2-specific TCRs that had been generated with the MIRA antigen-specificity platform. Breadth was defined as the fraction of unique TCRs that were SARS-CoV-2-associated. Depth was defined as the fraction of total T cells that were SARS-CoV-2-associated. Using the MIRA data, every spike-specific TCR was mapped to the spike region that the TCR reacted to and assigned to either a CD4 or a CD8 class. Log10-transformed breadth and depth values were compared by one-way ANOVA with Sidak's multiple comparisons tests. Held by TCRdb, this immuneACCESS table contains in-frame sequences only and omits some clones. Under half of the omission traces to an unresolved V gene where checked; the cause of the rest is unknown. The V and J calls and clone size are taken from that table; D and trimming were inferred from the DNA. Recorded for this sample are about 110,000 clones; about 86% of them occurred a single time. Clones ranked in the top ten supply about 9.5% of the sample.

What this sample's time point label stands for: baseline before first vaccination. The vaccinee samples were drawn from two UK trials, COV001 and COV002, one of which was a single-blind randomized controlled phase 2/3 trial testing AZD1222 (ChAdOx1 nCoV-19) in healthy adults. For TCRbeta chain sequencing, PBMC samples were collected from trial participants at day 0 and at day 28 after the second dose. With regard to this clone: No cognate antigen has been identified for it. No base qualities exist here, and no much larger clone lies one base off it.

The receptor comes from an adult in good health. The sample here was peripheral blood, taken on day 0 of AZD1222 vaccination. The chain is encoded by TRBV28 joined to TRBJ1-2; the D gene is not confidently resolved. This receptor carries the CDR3 CASSTDIYGYTF. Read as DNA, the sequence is TGTGCCAGCAGTACCGACATCTATGGCTACACCTTC.